These 15 T cell receptor beta chains were sequenced from one sample in a study of CXCR3-negative and CXCR3-positive naive CD8 T cells. Whole-study findings and limits: Comparison of naive cells showed more hydrophobic TRB CDR3s in CXCR3-positive than in CXCR3-negative naive cells.

No antigens are known for them. All TRB cDNA libraries came from 5' RACE performed with UMI labels. TCRdb reworked the 5' RACE reads into one entry per CDR3 protein, no DNA. The data include roughly 65,000 distinct CDR3 sequences; the top ten clones carry under 0.8%. The sequenced sample consisted of naive CXCR3+ CD8+ T cells from blood. Subset in this sample: CD45RO-CCR7+CD27+CD95- naive CD8+ T cells expressing CXCR3 (TNR3+). These receptors were obtained from a human donor in good health. Some clones in this sample may be carry-over from other donors' samples.

The chain employs TRBV10-3 and TRBJ2-5; with no DNA, the TCRdb D assignment of TRBD1 cannot be verified. In germline, CDR1 is ENHRY, CDR2 SYGVKD. CDR3 size: 13 residues. CDR3 amino acids: CAIRTGEGETQYF.

The rearrangement links TRBV29-1 to TRBJ2-1; TCRdb's D call of TRBD1 is untestable without DNA. In germline, CDR1 is SQVTM, CDR2 ANQGSEA. The CDR3 spans 14 residues. Here the CDR3 reads CSVHHASGLNEQFF.

This chain uses TRBV12-3 or TRBV12-4 with TRBJ1-1; TCRdb outputs TRBD1, but without DNA this stays unchecked. This CDR3 spans 16 amino acids. The CDR3 is CASSYSGQLMNTEAFF.

The rearrangement uses TRBV20-1 and TRBJ2-1; with no DNA, the TCRdb D assignment of TRBD1 cannot be verified. The CDR3 length is 13 residues. CDR1 and CDR2 from the germline V gene are DFQATT and SNEGSKA (reference sequence). CDR3 sequence: CSAFQERDYEQFF.

The chain links TRBV25-1 to TRBJ1-1. CDR3 size: 12 residues. Germline CDR1 and CDR2: MGHDK and SYGVNS. CDR3 in amino acids: CASSEGWTEAFF.

The gene calls are TRBV21-1 and TRBJ2-7; without DNA, the TCRdb call of TRBD1 cannot be checked. TRBV21-1 is flagged as a pseudogene. The CDR3 is made up of 16 amino acids. CDR3 amino acids: CASSPTADRVTYEQYF.

The gene calls are TRBV7-9 and TRBJ2-1; TCRdb calls TRBD1, which cannot be checked without DNA. Germline lookup yields CDR1 SEHNR and CDR2 FQNEAQ (reference sequence). The CDR3 sequence is 15 residues long. The CDR3 sequence is CASSFQGQGYNEQFF.

The gene calls are TRBV4-3 and TRBJ2-7. The CDR3 contains 17 residues. Germline loops: CDR1 LGHNA, CDR2 YSLEER. The CDR3 protein is CASSQDMIGFSYVEQYF.

The V and J genes are TRBV2 and TRBJ2-6; the TRBD1 assignment by TCRdb is unverifiable without DNA. CDR1 and CDR2 (germline): SNHLY, FYNNEI. The CDR3 runs to 17 residues. This CDR3 is CASSGDRDRPGANVLTF.

The chain joins TRBV6-2 or TRBV6-3 to TRBJ1-4; TCRdb indicates TRBD1, and absent DNA this call remains unverified. There are 15 residues in the CDR3. Germline CDR1 MNHEY, CDR2 SVGEGT. This CDR3 is CASSYAQTANEKLFF.

This chain joins TRBV6-2 or TRBV6-3 and TRBJ1-2. This CDR3 comprises 13 residues. Germline V lookup: CDR1 MNHEY, CDR2 SVGEGT. CDR3 region: CASSYEALYGYTF.

V gene TRBV28 combines with J gene TRBJ2-7; the TCRdb D gene call, TRBD1, has no DNA to confirm it. Looked up from germline, CDR1 is MDHEN and CDR2 is SYDVKM. The CDR3 runs to 14 residues. CDR3 in amino acids: CASSPSGTPYEQYF.

The V gene is TRBV20-1, the J gene TRBJ1-2. The CDR3 runs 13 residues. CDR1 is DFQATT, CDR2 SNEGSKA, per germline (reference sequence). The CDR3 reads CSARDLYTHGYTF.

This chain joins TRBV29-1 and TRBJ2-1; TCRdb's D call of TRBD1 is untestable without DNA. CDR3 length: 16 amino acids. Germline CDR1 reads SQVTM; CDR2 reads ANQGSEA. CDR3 amino acids: CSVDQRGLLSYNEQFF.

The chain joins TRBV7-8 to TRBJ2-7. CDR1 is SGHVS and CDR2 is FQNEAQ in the germline V gene. The CDR3 runs 14 residues. CDR3 loop: CASSLELAGNEQYF.